This TCR beta chain is drawn from a study of PD-1 blockade in classical Hodgkin lymphoma. Points from the study as a whole: Whereas CD4+ TCR diversity had risen significantly by C4D1, CD8+ TCR diversity had not. Complete responders' baseline diversity resembled that of newly diagnosed patients. Underlying causes for the observed repertoire differences were not defined, possibly disease activity or prior therapy.

With no exception, relapse followed autologous stem cell transplantation in all patients, and brentuximab vedotin exposure varied. Sequencing used immunoSEQ multiplex PCR; TCRdb keeps in-frame clones, though not all of them. This table holds about 11,000 clones, approximately 72% found once. This clone was counted a single time. Its antigen is still unknown. Deletions cut 4 bases from V and 8 bases from J, with 9 bases between. Germline V CDR1 and CDR2: LNHNV, YYDKDF (reference sequence). The CDR3 is 13 residues long. The sample here was peripheral blood mononuclear cells (PBMCs), taken at baseline. The sequence came from a human donor with classical Hodgkin lymphoma. The J gene is TRBJ1-6, the V gene TRBV15, with D possibly being TRBD1 (6 bases). For the CDR3, the DNA is TGTGCCACCAGCATACAGGGAGATTCACCCCTCCACTTT. This encodes CATSIQGDSPLHF. The whole variable domain, filled in from reference TRBV15 and TRBJ1-6, reads DAMVIQNPRYQVTQFGKPVTLSCSQTLNHNVMYWYQQKSSQAPKLLFHYYDKDFNNEADTPDNFQSRRPNTSFCFLDIRSPGLGDTAMYLCATSIQGDSPLHFGNGTRLTVT.